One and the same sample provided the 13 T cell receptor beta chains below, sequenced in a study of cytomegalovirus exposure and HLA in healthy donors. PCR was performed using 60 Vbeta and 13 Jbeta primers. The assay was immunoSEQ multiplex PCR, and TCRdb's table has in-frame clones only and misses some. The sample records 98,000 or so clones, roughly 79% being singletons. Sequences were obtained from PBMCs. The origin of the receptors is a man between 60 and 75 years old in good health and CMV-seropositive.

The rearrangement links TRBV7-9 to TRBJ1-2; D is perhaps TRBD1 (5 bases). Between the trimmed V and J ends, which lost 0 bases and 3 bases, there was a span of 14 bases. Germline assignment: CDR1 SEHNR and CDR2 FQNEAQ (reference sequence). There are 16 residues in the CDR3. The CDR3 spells CASSLAEMGGDYGYTF. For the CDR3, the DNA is TGTGCCAGCAGCTTAGCCGAGATGGGGGGGGACTATGGCTACACCTTC.

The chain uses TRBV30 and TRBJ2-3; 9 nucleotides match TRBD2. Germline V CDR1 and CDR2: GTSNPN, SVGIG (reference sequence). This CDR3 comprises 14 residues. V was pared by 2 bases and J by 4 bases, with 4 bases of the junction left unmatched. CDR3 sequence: CAWSSGGGADTQYF. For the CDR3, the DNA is TGTGCCTGGAGTAGTGGCGGGGGGGCAGATACGCAGTATTTT.

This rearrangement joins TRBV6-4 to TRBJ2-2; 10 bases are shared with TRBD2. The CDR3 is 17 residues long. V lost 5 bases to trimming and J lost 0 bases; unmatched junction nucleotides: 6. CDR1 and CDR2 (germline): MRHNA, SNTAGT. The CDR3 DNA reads TGTGCCAGCAGTTCTCTAGCGGGGGTCACGAACACCGGGGAGCTGTTTTTT. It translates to CASSSLAGVTNTGELFF.

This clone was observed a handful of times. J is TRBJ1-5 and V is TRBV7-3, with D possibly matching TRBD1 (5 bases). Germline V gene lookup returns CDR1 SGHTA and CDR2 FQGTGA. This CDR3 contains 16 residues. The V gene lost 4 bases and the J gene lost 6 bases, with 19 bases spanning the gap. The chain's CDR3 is CASSSFGSGLGQPQHF. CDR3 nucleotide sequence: TGTGCCAGCAGCTCCTTCGGGTCAGGGTTGGGTCAGCCCCAGCATTTT.

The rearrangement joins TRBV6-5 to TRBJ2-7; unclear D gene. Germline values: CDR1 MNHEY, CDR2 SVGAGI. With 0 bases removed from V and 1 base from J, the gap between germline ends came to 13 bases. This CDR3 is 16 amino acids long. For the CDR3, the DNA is TGTGCCAGCAGTTACTCGATCGGCGGCGTATCCTACGAGCAGTACTTC. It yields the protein CASSYSIGGVSYEQYF.

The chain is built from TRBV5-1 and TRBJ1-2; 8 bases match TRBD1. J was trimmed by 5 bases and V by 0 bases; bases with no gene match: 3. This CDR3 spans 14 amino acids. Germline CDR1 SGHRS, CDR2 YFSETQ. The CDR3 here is CASSLGDRGYGYTF. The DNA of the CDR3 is TGCGCCAGCAGCTTGGGCGACAGGGGTTATGGCTACACCTTC.

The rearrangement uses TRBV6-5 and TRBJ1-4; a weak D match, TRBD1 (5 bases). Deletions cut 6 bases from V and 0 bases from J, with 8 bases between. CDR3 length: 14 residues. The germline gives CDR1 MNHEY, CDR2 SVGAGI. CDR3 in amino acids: CASSSTATNEKLFF. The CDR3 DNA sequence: TGTGCCAGCAGCTCGACAGCAACTAATGAAAAACTGTTTTTT.

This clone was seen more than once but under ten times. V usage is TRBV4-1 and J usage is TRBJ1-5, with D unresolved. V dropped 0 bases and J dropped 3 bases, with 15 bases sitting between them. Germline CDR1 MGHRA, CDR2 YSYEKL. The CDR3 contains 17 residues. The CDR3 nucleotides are TGCGCCAGCAGCCAAGAGGGAGCGGCCCCCAACAATCAGCCCCAGCATTTT. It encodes CASSQEGAAPNNQPQHF.

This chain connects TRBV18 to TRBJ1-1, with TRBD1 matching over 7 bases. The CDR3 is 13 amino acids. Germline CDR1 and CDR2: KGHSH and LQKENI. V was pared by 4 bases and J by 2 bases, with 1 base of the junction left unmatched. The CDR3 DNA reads TGTGCCAGCTCACGGGACAGTAACACTGAAGCTTTCTTT. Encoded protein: CASSRDSNTEAFF.

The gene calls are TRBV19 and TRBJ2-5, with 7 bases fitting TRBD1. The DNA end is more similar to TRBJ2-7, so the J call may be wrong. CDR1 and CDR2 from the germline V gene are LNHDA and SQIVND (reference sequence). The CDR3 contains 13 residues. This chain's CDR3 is CASRSGQAYEQYF. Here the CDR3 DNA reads TGTGCCAGTAGGTCAGGACAGGCCTACGAGCAGTACTTC.

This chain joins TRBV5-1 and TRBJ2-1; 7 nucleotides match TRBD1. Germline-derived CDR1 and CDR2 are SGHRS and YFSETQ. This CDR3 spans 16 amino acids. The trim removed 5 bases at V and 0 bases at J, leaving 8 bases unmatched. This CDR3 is CASREQGSYSYNEQFF. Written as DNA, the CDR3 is TGCGCCAGCAGGGAACAGGGGTCTTACTCCTACAATGAGCAGTTCTTC.

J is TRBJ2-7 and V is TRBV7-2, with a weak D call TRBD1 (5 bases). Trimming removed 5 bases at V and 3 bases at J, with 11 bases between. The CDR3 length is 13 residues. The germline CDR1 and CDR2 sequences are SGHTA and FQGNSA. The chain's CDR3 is CASSPGASYEQYF. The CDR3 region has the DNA TGTGCCAGCAGCCCTGGGGCCAGCTACGAGCAGTACTTC.

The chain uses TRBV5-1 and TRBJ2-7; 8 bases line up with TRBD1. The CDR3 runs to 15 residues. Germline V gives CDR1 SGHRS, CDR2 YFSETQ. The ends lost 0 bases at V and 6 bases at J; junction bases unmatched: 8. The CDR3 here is CASSLGGQGNREQYF. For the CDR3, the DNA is TGCGCCAGCAGCTTGGGTGGACAGGGAAACCGCGAGCAGTACTTC. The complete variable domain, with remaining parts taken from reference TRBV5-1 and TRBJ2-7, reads KAGVTQTPRYLIKTRGQQVTLSCSPISGHRSVSWYQQTPGQGLQFLFEYFSETQRNKGNFPGRFSGRQFSNSRSEMNVSTLELGDSALYLCASSLGGQGNREQYFGPGTRLTVT.